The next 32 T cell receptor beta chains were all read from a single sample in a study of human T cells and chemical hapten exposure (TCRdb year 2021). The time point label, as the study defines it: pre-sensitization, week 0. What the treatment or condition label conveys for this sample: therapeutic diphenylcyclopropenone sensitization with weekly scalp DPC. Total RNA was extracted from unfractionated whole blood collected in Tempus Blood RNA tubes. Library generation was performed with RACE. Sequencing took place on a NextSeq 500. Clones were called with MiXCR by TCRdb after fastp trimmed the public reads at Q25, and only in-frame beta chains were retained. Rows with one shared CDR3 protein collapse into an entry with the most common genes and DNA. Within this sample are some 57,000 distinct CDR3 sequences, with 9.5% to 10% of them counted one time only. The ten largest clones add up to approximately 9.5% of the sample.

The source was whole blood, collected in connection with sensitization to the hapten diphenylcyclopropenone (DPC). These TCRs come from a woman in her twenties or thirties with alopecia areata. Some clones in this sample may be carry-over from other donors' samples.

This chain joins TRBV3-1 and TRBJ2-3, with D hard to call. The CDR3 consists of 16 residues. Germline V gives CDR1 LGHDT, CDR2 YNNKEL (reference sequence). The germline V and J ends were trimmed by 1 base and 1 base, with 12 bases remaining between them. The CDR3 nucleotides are TGTGCCAGCAGCCAAGTGGCTCCCCCACGCACAGATACGCAGTATTTT. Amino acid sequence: CASSQVAPPRTDTQYF.

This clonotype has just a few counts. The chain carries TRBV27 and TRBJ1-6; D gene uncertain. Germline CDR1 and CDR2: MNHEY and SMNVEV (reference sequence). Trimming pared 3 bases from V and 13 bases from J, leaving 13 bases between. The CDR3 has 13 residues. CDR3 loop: CASSLYGAGPLHF. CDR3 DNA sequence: TGTGCCAGCAGTTTGTATGGTGCGGGTCCCCTCCACTTT.

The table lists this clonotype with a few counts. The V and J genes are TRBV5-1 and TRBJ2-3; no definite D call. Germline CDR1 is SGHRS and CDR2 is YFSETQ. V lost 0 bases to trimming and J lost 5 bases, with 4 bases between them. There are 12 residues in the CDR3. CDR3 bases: TGCGCCAGCAGCTTGGGGGAAGATACGCAGTATTTT. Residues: CASSLGEDTQYF.

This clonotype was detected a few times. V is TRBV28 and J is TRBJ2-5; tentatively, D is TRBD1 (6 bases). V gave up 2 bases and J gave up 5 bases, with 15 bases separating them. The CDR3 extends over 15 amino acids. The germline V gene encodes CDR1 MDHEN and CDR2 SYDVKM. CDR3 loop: CASSLGQGRMETQYF. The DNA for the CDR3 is TGTGCCAGCAGTTTAGGTCAGGGGCGCATGGAGACCCAGTACTTC.

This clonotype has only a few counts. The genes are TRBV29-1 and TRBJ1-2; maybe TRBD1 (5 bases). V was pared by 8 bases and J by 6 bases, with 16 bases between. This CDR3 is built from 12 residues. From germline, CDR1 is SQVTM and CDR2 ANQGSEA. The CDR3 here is CSSDSPKDGYTF. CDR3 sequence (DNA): TGCAGCTCTGACAGCCCCAAGGATGGCTACACCTTC.

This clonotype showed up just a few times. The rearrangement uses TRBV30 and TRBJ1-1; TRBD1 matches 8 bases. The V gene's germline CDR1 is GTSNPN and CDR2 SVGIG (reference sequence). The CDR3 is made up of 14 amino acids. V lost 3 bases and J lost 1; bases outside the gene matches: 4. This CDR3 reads CAWSAGTGNTEAFF. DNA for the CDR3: TGTGCCTGGAGCGCCGGGACAGGGAACACTGAAGCTTTCTTT.

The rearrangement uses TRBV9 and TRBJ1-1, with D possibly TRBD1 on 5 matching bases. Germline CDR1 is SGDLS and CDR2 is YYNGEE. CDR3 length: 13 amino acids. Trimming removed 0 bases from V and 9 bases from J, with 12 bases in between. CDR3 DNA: TGTGCCAGCAGCGTAGGGCAGGGTGAGAAAGCTTTCTTT. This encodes CASSVGQGEKAFF.

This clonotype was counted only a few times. As DNA, the CDR3 is TGTGCCAGCTCCTACCGCGGGTACGAGCAGTACTTC. As protein: CASSYRGYEQYF. V is TRBV6-2 or TRBV6-3 and J is TRBJ2-7; weak D call: TRBD2 (5 bases). Germline V CDR1 and CDR2: MNHEY, SVGEGT. V was clipped by 8 bases and J by 4 bases, with 12 bases between them. The CDR3 extends over 12 amino acids.

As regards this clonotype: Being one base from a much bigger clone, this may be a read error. The DNA of the CDR3 is TGCGGTGCTACCCAGGGTGCAACTAATGAAAAACTGTTTTTT. Protein product: CGATQGATNEKLFF. This sequence joins TRBV20-1 and TRBJ1-4; D might be TRBD1 (5 bases). CDR1 and CDR2 (germline): DFQATT, SNEGSKA (reference sequence). The CDR3 is 14 residues long.

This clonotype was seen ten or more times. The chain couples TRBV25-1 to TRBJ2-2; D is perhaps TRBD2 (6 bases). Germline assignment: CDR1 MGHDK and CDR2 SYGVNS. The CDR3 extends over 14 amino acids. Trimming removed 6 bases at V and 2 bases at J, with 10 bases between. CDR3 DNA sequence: TGTGCCAGCAGCCCGGGACTTAACACCGGGGAGCTGTTTTTT. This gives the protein CASSPGLNTGELFF.

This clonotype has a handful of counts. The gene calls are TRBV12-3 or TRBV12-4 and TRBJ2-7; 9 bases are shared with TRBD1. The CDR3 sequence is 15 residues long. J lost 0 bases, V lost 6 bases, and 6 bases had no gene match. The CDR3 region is CASSWGQGFSYEQYF. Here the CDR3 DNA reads TGTGCCAGCAGCTGGGGACAGGGCTTCTCCTACGAGCAGTACTTC.

The CDR3 region has the DNA TGCGCCAGCAGCTTGGCAGGGTTGGAAGGTACGCAGTATTTT. Translated, it gives CASSLAGLEGTQYF. V gene TRBV5-1 combines with J gene TRBJ2-3; weak D call: TRBD1 (5 bases). Germline values: CDR1 SGHRS, CDR2 YFSETQ. This CDR3 has 14 residues. Trimming stripped 0 bases from V and 8 bases from J, with 13 bases between.

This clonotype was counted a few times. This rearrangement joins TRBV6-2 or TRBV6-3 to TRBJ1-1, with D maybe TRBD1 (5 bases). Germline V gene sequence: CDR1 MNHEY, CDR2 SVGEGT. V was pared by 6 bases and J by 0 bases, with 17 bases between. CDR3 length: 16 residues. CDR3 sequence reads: CASRRVGEGMNTEAFF. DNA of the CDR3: TGTGCCAGCAGAAGAGTGGGGGAAGGGATGAACACTGAAGCTTTCTTT.

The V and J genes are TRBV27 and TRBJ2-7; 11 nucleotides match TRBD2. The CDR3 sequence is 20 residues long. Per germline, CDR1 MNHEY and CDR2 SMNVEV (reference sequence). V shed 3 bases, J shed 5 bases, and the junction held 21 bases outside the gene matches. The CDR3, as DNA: TGTGCCAGCAGTTTTCCAGGGCAGGGAATTAGCGGGGGGGAGGCCCACGAGCAGTACTTC. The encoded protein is CASSFPGQGISGGEAHEQYF.

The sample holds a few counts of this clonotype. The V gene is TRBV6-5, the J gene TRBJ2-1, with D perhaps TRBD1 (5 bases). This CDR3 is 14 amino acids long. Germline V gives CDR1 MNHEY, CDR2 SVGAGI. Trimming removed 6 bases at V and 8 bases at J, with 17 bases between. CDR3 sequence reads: CASSEYRNNYEQFF. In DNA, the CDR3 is TGTGCCAGCAGCGAGTACAGGAACAATTATGAGCAGTTCTTC.

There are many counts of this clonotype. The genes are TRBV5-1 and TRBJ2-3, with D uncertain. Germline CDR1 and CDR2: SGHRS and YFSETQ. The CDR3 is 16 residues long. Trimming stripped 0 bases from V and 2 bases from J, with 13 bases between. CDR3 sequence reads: CASSLGGGKITDTQYF. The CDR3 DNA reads TGCGCCAGCAGCTTGGGAGGCGGAAAAATCACAGATACGCAGTATTTT.

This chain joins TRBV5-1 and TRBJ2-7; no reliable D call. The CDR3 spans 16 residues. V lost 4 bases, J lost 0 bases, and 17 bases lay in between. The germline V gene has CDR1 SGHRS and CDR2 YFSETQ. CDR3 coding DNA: TGCGCCAGCAGCCGTGGATCCGGGCCCTACTCCTACGAGCAGTACTTC. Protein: CASSRGSGPYSYEQYF. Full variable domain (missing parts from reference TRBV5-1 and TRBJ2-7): KAGVTQTPRYLIKTRGQQVTLSCSPISGHRSVSWYQQTPGQGLQFLFEYFSETQRNKGNFPGRFSGRQFSNSRSEMNVSTLELGDSALYLCASSRGSGPYSYEQYFGPGTRLTVT.

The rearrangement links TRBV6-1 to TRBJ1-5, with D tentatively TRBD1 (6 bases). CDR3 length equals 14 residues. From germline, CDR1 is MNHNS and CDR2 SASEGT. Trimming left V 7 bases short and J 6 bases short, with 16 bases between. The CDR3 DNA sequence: TGTGCCAGCATGCAACCAAACAGGGTTCAGCCCCAGCATTTT. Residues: CASMQPNRVQPQHF.

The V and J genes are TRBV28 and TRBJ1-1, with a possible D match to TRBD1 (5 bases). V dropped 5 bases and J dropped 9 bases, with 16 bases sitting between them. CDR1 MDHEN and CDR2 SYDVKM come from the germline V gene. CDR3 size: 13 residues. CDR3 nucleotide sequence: TGTGCCAGCAGTCGCGTCCAGGGTCAGAAAGCTTTCTTT. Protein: CASSRVQGQKAFF.

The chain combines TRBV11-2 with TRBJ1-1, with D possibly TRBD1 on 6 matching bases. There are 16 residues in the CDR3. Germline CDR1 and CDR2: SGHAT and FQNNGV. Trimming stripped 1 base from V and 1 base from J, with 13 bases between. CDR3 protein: CASSLVDRSGNTEAFF. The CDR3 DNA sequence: TGTGCCAGCAGCTTAGTAGACAGGTCAGGGAACACTGAAGCTTTCTTT.

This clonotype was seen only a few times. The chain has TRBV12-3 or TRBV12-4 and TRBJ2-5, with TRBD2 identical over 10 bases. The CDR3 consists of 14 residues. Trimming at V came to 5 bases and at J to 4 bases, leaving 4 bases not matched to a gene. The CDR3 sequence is CASSPSSGGETQYF. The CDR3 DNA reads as TGTGCCAGCAGTCCCTCTAGCGGGGGAGAGACCCAGTACTTC.

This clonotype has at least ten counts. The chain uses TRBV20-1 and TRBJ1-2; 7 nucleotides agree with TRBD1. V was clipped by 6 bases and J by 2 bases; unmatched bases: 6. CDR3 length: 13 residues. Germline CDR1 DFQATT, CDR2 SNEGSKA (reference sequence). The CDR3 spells CSARKGANYGYTF. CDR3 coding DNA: TGCAGTGCACGAAAGGGGGCGAACTATGGCTACACCTTC.

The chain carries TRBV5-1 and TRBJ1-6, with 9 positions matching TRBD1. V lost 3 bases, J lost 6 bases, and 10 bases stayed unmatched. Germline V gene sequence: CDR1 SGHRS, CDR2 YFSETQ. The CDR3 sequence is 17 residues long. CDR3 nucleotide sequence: TGCGCCAGCAGCTCCTCCGGGACAGGGCCTTTTAATTCACCCCTCCACTTT. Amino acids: CASSSSGTGPFNSPLHF. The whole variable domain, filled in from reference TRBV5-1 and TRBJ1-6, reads KAGVTQTPRYLIKTRGQQVTLSCSPISGHRSVSWYQQTPGQGLQFLFEYFSETQRNKGNFPGRFSGRQFSNSRSEMNVSTLELGDSALYLCASSSSGTGPFNSPLHFGNGTRLTVT.

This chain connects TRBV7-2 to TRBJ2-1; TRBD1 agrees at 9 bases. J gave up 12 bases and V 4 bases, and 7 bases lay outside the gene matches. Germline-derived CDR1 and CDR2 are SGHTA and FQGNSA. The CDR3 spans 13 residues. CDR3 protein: CASSSRDRDPQFF. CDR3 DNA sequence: TGTGCCAGCAGCTCCCGGGACAGGGATCCGCAGTTCTTC.

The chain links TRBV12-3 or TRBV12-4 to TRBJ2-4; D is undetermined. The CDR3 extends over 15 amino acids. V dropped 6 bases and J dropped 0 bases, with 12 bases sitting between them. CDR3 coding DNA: TGTGCCAGCAGCCTCGAGAAGCTAGCCAAAAACATTCAGTACTTC. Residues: CASSLEKLAKNIQYF.

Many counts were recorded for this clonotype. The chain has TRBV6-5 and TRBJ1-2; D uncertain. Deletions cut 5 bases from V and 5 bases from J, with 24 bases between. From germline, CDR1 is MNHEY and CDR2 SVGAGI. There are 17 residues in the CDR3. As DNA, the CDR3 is TGTGCCAGCAGTAAATCTACCCCCGGGGTTAAAGAGTATGGCTACACCTTC. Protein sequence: CASSKSTPGVKEYGYTF.

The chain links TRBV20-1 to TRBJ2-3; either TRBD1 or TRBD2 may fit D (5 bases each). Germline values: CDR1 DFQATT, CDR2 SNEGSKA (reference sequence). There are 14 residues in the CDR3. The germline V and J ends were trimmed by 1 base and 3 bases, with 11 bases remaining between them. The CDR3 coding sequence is TGCAGTGCTAGAGTGACGGGACCGACAGATACGCAGTATTTT. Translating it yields CSARVTGPTDTQYF.

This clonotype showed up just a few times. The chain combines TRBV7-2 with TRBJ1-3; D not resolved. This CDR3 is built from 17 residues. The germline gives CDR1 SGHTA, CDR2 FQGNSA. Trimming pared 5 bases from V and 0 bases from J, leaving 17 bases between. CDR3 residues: CASSPPIRRASGNTIYF. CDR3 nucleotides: TGTGCCAGCAGCCCCCCCATCAGACGGGCCTCTGGAAACACCATATATTTT.

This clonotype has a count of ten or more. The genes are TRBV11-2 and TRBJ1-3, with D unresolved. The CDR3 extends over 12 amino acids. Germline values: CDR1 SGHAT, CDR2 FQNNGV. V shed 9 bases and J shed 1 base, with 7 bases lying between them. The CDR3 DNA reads TGTGCCAGTGCCGGTTCTGGAAACACCATATATTTT. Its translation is CASAGSGNTIYF.

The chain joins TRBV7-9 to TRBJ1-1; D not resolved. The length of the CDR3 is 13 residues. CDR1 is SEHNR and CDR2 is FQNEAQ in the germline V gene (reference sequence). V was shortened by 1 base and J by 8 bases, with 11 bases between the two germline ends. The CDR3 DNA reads TGTGCCAGCAGCTTAGAGGCAGAACGCGAAGCTTTCTTT. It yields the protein CASSLEAEREAFF.

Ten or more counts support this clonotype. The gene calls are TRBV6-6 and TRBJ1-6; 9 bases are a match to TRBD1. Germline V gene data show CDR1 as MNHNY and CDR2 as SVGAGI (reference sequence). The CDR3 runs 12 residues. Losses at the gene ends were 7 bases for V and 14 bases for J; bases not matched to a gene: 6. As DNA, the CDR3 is TGTGCCAGCACACCGGGACAGGGAACCCTCCACTTT. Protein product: CASTPGQGTLHF.

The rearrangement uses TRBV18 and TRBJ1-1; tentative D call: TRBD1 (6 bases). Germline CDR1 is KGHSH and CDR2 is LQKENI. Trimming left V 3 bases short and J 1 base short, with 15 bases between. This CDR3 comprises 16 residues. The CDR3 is CASSPPPTGWNTEAFF. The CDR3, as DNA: TGTGCCAGCTCACCGCCGCCTACAGGGTGGAACACTGAAGCTTTCTTT.